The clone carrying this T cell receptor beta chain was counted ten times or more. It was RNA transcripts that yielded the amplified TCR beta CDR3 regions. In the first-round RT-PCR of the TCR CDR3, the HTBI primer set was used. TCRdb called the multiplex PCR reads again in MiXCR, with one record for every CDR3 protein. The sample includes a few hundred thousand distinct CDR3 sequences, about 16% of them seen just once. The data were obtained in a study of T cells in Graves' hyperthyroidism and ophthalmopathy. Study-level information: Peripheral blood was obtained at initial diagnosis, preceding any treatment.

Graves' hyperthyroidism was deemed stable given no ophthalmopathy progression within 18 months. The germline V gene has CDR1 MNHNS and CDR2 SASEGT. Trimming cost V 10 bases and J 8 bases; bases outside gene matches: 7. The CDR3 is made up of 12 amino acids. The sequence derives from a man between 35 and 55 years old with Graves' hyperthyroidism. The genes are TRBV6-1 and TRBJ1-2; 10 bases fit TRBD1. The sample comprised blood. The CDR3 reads CATGQGVGGYTF. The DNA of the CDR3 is TGTGCCACCGGACAGGGGGTTGGCGGCTACACCTTC.